A single sample is the source of the 22 T cell receptor beta chains below, sequenced in a study of vaccination and CD4 T cells after COVID-19. Their recognized antigens are unknown. The Oncomine TCR Beta short-read assay was what sequenced the DNA obtained from cultured CD4+ T cells. MiXCR, applied by TCRdb to the PCR reads, yields one record per CDR3 protein. The data show about 21,000 distinct CDR3 sequences, over 50% seen once. Treatment given: roughly ten-day PBMC culture with coronavirus spike peptide pools or control peptides (ViraFEST assay). Material for sequencing was CD4+ T cells from blood, cultured in vitro. The receptors originated from a human donor who had recovered from COVID-19.

This chain uses TRBV2 with TRBJ1-2; D is undetermined. Deletions cut 7 bases from V and 0 bases from J, with 9 bases between. CDR1 is SNHLY and CDR2 is FYNNEI in the germline V gene. This CDR3 spans 13 amino acids. Here the CDR3 reads CASTPRTNYGYTF. DNA of the CDR3: TGTGCCAGCACGCCACGAACTAACTATGGCTACACCTTC.

This clonotype has more than one count but fewer than ten. CDR3: CASSEGMTGRGNTEAFF. CDR3 nucleotide sequence: TGTGCCAGCAGTGAAGGCATGACAGGGAGGGGGAACACTGAAGCTTTCTTT. The chain carries TRBV2 and TRBJ1-1; 7 bases fit TRBD1. V shed 1 base, J shed 1 base, and the junction held 9 bases outside the gene matches. Germline lookup yields CDR1 SNHLY and CDR2 FYNNEI. The CDR3 has 17 residues.

This sequence joins TRBV28 and TRBJ1-5, with D possibly being TRBD1 (5 bases). V was clipped by 4 bases and J by 7 bases, with 14 bases between them. Germline CDR1 and CDR2: MDHEN and SYDVKM. The CDR3 has 14 residues. CDR3 nucleotides: TGTGCCAGCAGTTCGCCGGGACTACGACAGCCCCAGCATTTT. Translated: CASSSPGLRQPQHF.

CDR3 protein: CASSQQDRGQPQHF. The CDR3 DNA reads TGTGCCAGCAGCCAACAAGACAGGGGTCAGCCCCAGCATTTT. The rearrangement links TRBV12-3 or TRBV12-4 to TRBJ1-5; 8 bases match TRBD1. The CDR3 totals 14 residues. Trimming removed 6 bases from V and 6 bases from J; junction bases left unmatched: 7.

This chain joins TRBV14 and TRBJ1-1; TRBD1 might be the D (6 bases). In germline, CDR1 is SGHDN, CDR2 FVKESK. Between the trimmed V and J ends, which lost 0 bases and 5 bases, there was a span of 19 bases. The CDR3 consists of 17 residues. For the CDR3, the DNA is TGTGCCAGCAGCCAAGAATATGGGACAAAATTAAGGACTGAAGCTTTCTTT. Translating gives CASSQEYGTKLRTEAFF.

This clonotype was counted a few times. The chain combines TRBV5-4 with TRBJ2-5; 7 bases are a match to TRBD1. The length of the CDR3 is 16 residues. The germline gives CDR1 SGHNT, CDR2 YYREEE (reference sequence). The J segment lost 0 bases and the V segment lost 4 bases, leaving 9 bases of the junction unmatched. The CDR3 DNA reads as TGTGCCAGCAGCGCTTCGGACAGGAGCTACCAAGAGACCCAGTACTTC. Its protein is CASSASDRSYQETQYF. The entire variable domain, with the rest obtained from reference TRBV5-4 and TRBJ2-5, is as follows: ETGVTQSPTHLIKTRGQQVTLRCSSQSGHNTVSWYQQALGQGPQFIFQYYREEENGRGNFPPRFSGLQFPNYSSELNVNALELDDSALYLCASSASDRSYQETQYFGPGTRLLVL.

The chain couples TRBV6-4 to TRBJ1-2; TRBD1 matches 7 bases. Trimming removed 2 bases from V and 8 bases from J; junction bases left unmatched: 11. This CDR3 region has 15 residues. CDR1 MRHNA and CDR2 SNTAGT come from the germline V gene. The CDR3 nucleotides read TGTGCCAGCAGTGACCGGGACAGCTCCCGGGGAGGCTACACCTTC. Protein sequence: CASSDRDSSRGGYTF.

The table lists this clonotype with a few counts. The rearrangement uses TRBV7-8 and TRBJ2-1; TRBD2 aligns across 11 bases. This CDR3 contains 14 residues. V lost 6 bases, J lost 6 bases, and 4 bases stayed unmatched. Germline V gene lookup returns CDR1 SGHVS and CDR2 FQNEAQ. CDR3 amino acids: CASRVAGGRNEQFF. As DNA, the CDR3 is TGTGCCAGCAGGGTAGCGGGGGGGCGCAATGAGCAGTTCTTC.

Judged by abundance, this clonotype is large. The chain couples TRBV20-1 to TRBJ1-2; no clear D gene. Trimming took 3 bases from V and 7 from J, leaving 21 bases between them. The CDR3 runs 15 residues. Germline loops: CDR1 DFQATT, CDR2 SNEGSKA (reference sequence). The CDR3 nucleotides read TGCAGTGCTAGGCCCTCCGGGGAGGCCTCTATTGGCTACACCTTC. Amino acid sequence: CSARPSGEASIGYTF.

This clonotype was seen only a few times. The chain has TRBV6-1 and TRBJ1-5; the D gene is possibly TRBD1 (5 bases). Germline V CDR1 and CDR2: MNHNS, SASEGT. The CDR3 covers 16 residues. Trimming shortened V by 4 bases and J by 3 bases, and 16 bases separated the two germline ends. This CDR3 is CASSGATGSLNQPQHF. CDR3 DNA sequence: TGTGCCAGCAGTGGGGCTACAGGTAGCCTCAATCAGCCCCAGCATTTT.

The chain joins TRBV18 to TRBJ2-3; perhaps TRBD2 as D (6 bases). CDR3 length: 15 residues. CDR1 and CDR2 (germline): KGHSH, LQKENI. Trimming removed 5 bases from V and 0 bases from J, with 12 bases in between. The CDR3 DNA reads TGTGCCAGCTCAATTGCGGGACCCAGCACAGATACGCAGTATTTT. Protein sequence: CASSIAGPSTDTQYF.

The J gene is TRBJ2-4, the V gene TRBV6-4; D may correspond to TRBD1 or TRBD2 (6 bases each). V was cut by 6 bases and J by 5 bases, with 11 bases left in between. Germline V gene data show CDR1 as MRHNA and CDR2 as SNTAGT. This CDR3 comprises 13 residues. This chain's CDR3 is CASRNGGENIQYF. The DNA of the CDR3 is TGTGCCAGCAGGAACGGGGGCGAAAACATTCAGTACTTC.

The rearrangement uses TRBV5-1 and TRBJ1-3; D unclear. The V gene lost 0 bases and the J gene lost 4 bases, with 2 bases spanning the gap. CDR1 is SGHRS, CDR2 YFSETQ, per germline. The CDR3 loop spans 12 amino acids. CDR3 amino acids: CASSLAGNTIYF. The CDR3 DNA reads TGCGCCAGCAGCTTGGCAGGAAACACCATATATTTT.

V usage is TRBV7-2 and J usage is TRBJ2-1; D call uncertain. The CDR3 length is 12 residues. CDR1 and CDR2 from the germline V gene are SGHTA and FQGNSA. The germline V and J ends were trimmed by 3 bases and 8 bases, with 8 bases remaining between them. The CDR3 DNA sequence: TGTGCCAGCAGCTTTTGGGCAGATGAGCAGTTCTTC. This sequence encodes CASSFWADEQFF.

J is TRBJ1-6 and V is TRBV6-1; D remains unclear. Germline CDR1 is MNHNS and CDR2 is SASEGT. The CDR3 runs 14 residues. Trimming pared 1 base from V and 4 bases from J, leaving 5 bases between. The CDR3 loop reads CASSEGTYNSPLHF. The DNA of the CDR3 is TGTGCCAGCAGTGAAGGGACGTATAATTCACCCCTCCACTTT.

The chain carries TRBV24-1 and TRBJ1-2; D is perhaps TRBD1 (5 bases). V shed 1 base and J shed 4 bases, with 9 bases lying between them. Per germline, CDR1 KGHDR and CDR2 SFDVKD. CDR3 length: 14 residues. In DNA form, the CDR3 reads TGTGCCACCAGTGATTTTACAGGAAGCTATGGCTACACCTTC. Translation gives CATSDFTGSYGYTF.

This sequence joins TRBV2 and TRBJ2-5, with D uncertain. V lost 6 bases and J 4 bases, leaving 9 bases between the germline ends. This CDR3 contains 12 residues. The germline gives CDR1 SNHLY, CDR2 FYNNEI. DNA of the CDR3: TGTGCCAGCAGGCCGGATACAGAGACCCAGTACTTC. Its translation is CASRPDTETQYF.

V is TRBV25-1 and J is TRBJ2-3; D not resolved. Germline CDR1 reads MGHDK; CDR2 reads SYGVNS. This CDR3 is built from 12 residues. V was cut by 4 bases and J by 0 bases, with 2 bases left in between. The CDR3 is CASSGSTDTQYF. The CDR3 coding sequence is TGTGCCAGCAGTGGTAGCACAGATACGCAGTATTTT.

This clonotype has more than one count but fewer than ten. The rearrangement links TRBV2 to TRBJ1-1, with 8 bases matching TRBD1. Germline values: CDR1 SNHLY, CDR2 FYNNEI. This CDR3 contains 14 residues. V shed 6 bases, J shed 4 bases, and the junction held 7 bases outside the gene matches. The CDR3 sequence: CASSDRGRGTEAFF. CDR3 DNA: TGTGCCAGCAGCGACAGGGGTCGGGGCACTGAAGCTTTCTTT.

The CDR3 DNA reads TGCGCCAGCAGCTTGGTTGACGCCAAGACCGGGGAGCTGTTTTTT. Its translation is CASSLVDAKTGELFF. The chain joins TRBV5-1 to TRBJ2-2; D gene uncertain. CDR3 length: 15 amino acids. The V end was cut by 0 bases, the J end by 5 bases, with 11 bases between. Germline lookup yields CDR1 SGHRS and CDR2 YFSETQ.

In this sample, this clonotype turned up once. The chain uses TRBV6-2 or TRBV6-3 and TRBJ1-5, with D unresolved. Germline CDR1 and CDR2: MNHEY and SVGEGT. This CDR3 is built from 18 residues. V was clipped by 6 bases and J by 4 bases, with 25 bases between them. The CDR3 region is CASSSDGSRIAINQPQHF. CDR3 nucleotides: TGTGCCAGCAGCTCCGACGGCTCCCGGATAGCTATTAATCAGCCCCAGCATTTT.

The chain uses TRBV19 and TRBJ2-2, with 9 bases that match TRBD1. The CDR3 consists of 17 residues. J lost 5 bases, V lost 5 bases, and 12 bases had no gene match. Germline-derived CDR1 and CDR2 are LNHDA and SQIVND (reference sequence). In DNA, the CDR3 is TGTGCCAGTAGTTCTCGACCGGGGACAGGGAGGACCGGGGAGCTGTTTTTT. Its protein is CASSSRPGTGRTGELFF.